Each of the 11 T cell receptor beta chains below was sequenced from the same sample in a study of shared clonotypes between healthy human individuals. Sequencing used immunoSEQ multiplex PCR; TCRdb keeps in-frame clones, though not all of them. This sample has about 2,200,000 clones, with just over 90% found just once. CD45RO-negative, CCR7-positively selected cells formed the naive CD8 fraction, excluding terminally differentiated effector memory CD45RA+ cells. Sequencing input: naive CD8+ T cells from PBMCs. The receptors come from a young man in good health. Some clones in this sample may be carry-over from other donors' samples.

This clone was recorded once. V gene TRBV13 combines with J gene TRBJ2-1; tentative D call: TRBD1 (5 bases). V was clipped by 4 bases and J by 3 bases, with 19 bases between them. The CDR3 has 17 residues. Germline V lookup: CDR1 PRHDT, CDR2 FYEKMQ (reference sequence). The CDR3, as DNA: TGTGCCAGCAGCTCAGGGTCCTCCCCCTCGAGCTACAATGAGCAGTTCTTC. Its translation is CASSSGSSPSSYNEQFF.

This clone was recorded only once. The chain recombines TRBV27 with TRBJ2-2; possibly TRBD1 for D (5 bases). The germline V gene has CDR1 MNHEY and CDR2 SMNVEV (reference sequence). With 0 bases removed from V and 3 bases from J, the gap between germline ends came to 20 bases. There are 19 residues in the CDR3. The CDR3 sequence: CASSLSLTLKVGDTGELFF. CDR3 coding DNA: TGTGCCAGCAGTTTATCGCTCACACTCAAAGTAGGGGACACCGGGGAGCTGTTTTTT.

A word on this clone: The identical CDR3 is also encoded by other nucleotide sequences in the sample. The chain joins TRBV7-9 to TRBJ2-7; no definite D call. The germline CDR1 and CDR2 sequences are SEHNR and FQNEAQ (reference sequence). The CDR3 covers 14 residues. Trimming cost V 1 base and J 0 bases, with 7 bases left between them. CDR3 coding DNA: TGTGCCAGCAGCTTAGTTGGCAGCTCCTACGAGCAGTACTTC. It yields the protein CASSLVGSSYEQYF.

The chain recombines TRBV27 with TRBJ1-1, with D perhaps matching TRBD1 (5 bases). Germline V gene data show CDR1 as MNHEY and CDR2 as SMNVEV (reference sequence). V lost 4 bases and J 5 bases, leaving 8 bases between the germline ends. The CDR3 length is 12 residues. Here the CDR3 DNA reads TGTGCCAGCAGTTACGGGGGGACTGAAGCTTTCTTT. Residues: CASSYGGTEAFF.

As DNA, the CDR3 is TGTGCCAGCAGACAATTGGGGGGGCTGGGGGAGCAGTACTTC. It translates to CASRQLGGLGEQYF. J is TRBJ2-7 and V is TRBV27; the D gene is possibly TRBD2 (7 bases). Trimming stripped 6 bases from V and 7 bases from J, with 19 bases between. CDR3 length: 14 amino acids. The V gene's germline CDR1 is MNHEY and CDR2 SMNVEV (reference sequence).

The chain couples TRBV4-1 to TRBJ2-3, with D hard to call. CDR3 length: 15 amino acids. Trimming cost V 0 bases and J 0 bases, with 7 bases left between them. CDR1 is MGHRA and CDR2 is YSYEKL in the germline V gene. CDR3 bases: TGCGCCAGCAGCCAAGACCCGCAGAGCACAGATACGCAGTATTTT. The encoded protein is CASSQDPQSTDTQYF.

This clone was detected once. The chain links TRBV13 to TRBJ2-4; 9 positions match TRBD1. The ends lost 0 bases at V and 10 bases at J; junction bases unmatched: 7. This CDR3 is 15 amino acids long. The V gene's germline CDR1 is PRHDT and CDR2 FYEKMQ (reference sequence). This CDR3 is CASSLGTRQGDIQYF. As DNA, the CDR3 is TGTGCCAGCAGCTTAGGCACGAGACAGGGGGATATTCAGTACTTC.

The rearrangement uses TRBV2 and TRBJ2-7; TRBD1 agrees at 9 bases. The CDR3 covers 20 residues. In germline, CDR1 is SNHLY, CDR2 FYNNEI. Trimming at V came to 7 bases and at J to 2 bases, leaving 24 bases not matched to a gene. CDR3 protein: CASKETMGWNSGQGTYEQYF. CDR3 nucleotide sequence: TGTGCCAGCAAAGAAACAATGGGGTGGAATTCGGGACAGGGAACCTACGAGCAGTACTTC.

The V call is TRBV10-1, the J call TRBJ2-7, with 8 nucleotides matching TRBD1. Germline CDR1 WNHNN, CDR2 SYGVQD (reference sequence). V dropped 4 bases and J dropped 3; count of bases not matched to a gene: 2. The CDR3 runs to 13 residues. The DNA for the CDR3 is TGCGCCAGCAGTGTGGACAGGGACTACGAGCAGTACTTC. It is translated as CASSVDRDYEQYF.

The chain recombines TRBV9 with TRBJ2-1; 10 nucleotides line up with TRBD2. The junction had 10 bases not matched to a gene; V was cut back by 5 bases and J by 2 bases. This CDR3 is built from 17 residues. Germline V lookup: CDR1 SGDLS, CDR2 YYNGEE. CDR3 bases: TGTGCCAGCAGTCGGCTAGCGGGAGCGCGAACCTACAATGAGCAGTTCTTC. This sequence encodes CASSRLAGARTYNEQFF.

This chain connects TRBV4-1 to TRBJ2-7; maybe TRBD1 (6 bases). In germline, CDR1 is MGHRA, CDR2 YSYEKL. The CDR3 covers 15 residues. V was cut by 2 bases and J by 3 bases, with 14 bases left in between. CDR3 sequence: CASSQIGTRFYEQYF. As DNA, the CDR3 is TGCGCCAGCAGCCAAATCGGGACACGATTCTACGAGCAGTACTTC.